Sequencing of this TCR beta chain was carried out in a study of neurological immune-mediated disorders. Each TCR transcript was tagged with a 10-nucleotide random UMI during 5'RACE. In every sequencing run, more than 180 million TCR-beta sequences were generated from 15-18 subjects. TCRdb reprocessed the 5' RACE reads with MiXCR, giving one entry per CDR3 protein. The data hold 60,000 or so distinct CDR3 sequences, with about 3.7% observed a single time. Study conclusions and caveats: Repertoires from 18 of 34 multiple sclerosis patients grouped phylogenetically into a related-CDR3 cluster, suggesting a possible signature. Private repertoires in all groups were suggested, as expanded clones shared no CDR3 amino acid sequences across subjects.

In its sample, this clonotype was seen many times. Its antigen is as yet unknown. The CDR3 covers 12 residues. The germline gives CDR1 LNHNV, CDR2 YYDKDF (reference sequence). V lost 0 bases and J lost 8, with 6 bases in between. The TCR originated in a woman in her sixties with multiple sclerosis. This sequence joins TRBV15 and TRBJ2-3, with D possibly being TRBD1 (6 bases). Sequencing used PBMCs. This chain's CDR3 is CATSREGGTQYF. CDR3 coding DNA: TGTGCCACCAGCAGAGAAGGGGGTACGCAGTATTTT.